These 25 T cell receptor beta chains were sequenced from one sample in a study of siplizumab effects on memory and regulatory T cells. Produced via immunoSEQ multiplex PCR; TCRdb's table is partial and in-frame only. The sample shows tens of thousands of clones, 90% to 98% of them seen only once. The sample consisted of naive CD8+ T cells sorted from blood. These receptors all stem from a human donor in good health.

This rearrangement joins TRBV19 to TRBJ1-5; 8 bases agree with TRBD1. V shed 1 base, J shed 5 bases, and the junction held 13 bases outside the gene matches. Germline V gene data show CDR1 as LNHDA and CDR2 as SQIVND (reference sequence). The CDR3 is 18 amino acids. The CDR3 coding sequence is TGTGCCAGTAGTATAGTTCTACGCGGACAGGGAGGGGATCAGCCCCAGCATTTT. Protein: CASSIVLRGQGGDQPQHF.

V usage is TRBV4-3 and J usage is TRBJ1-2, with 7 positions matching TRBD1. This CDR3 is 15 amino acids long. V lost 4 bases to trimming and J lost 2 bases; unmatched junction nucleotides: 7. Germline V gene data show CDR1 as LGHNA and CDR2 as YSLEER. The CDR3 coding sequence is TGCGCCAGCAGCCCCCTACAGGGGAGCAACTATGGCTACACCTTC. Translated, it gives CASSPLQGSNYGYTF.

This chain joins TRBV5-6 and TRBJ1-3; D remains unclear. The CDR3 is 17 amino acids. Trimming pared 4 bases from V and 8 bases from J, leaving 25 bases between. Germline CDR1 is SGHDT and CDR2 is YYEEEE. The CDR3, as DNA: TGTGCCAGCAGCCCGATAGGTGGCAGGCTGGGTGTGGACACCATATATTTT. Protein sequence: CASSPIGGRLGVDTIYF.

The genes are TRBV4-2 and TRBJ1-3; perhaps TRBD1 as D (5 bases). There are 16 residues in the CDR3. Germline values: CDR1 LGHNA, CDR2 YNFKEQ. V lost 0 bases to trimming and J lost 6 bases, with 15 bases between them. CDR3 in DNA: TGTGCCAGCAGCCAAGAAGGTGGGACTGGGACAAACACCATATATTTT. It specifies CASSQEGGTGTNTIYF.

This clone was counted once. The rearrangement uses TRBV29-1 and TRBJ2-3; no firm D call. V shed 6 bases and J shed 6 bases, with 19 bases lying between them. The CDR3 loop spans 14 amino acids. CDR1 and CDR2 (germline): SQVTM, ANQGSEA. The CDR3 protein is CSVSGIRAGDTQYF. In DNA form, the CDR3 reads TGCAGCGTCTCTGGGATTAGGGCCGGGGATACGCAGTATTTT.

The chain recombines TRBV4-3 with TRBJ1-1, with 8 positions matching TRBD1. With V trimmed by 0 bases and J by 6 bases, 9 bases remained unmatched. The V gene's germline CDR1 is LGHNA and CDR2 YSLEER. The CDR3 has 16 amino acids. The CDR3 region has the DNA TGCGCCAGCAGCCAAGATCCAGGACAGGGTTTTTCTGAAGCTTTCTTT. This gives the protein CASSQDPGQGFSEAFF.

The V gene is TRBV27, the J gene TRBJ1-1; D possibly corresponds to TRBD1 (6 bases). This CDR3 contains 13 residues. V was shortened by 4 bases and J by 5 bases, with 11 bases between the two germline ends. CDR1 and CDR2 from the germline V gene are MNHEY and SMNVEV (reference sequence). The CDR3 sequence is CASSSQGRTEAFF. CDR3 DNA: TGTGCCAGCAGTTCACAGGGAAGGACTGAAGCTTTCTTT.

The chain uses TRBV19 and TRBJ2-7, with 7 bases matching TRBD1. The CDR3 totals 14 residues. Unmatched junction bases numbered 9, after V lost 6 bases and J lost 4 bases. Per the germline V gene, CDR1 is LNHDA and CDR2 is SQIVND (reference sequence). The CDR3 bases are TGTGCCAGTAGCCCCGGGACAGAAAATTACGAGCAGTACTTC. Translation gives CASSPGTENYEQYF.

The CDR3 DNA sequence: TGTGCCAGCAATCCTTGGGGTCTGGAATTGAACACTGAAGCTTTCTTT. Its protein is CASNPWGLELNTEAFF. The V gene is TRBV28, the J gene TRBJ1-1; no clear D. The ends were cut back, 7 bases at V and 0 bases at J, with 18 bases in the middle. This CDR3 contains 16 residues. Germline V gene data show CDR1 as MDHEN and CDR2 as SYDVKM.

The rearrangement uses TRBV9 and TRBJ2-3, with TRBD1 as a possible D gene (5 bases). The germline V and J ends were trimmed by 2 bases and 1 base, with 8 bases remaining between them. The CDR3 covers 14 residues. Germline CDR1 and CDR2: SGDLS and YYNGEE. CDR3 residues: CASSVSRGTDTQYF. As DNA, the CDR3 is TGTGCCAGCAGCGTGAGCAGGGGCACAGATACGCAGTATTTT.

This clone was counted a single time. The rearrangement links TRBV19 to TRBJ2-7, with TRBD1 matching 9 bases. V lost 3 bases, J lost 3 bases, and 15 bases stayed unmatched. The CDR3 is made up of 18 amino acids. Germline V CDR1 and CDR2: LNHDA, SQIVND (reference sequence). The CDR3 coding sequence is TGTGCCAGTAGTATCAACCCGGACAGGGGTCTGAAACTCTACGAGCAGTACTTC. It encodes CASSINPDRGLKLYEQYF.

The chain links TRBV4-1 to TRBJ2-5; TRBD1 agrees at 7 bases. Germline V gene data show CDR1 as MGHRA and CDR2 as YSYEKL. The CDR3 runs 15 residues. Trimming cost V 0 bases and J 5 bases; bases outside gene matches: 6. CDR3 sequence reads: CASSQEDRVRETQYF. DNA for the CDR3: TGCGCCAGCAGCCAAGAAGACAGGGTCAGGGAGACCCAGTACTTC.

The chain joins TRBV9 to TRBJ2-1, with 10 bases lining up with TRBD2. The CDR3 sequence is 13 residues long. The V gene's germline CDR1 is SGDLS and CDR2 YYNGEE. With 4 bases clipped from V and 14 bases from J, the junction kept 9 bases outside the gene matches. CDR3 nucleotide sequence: TGTGCCAGCAGCCCTCCCAGCGGGGGGGAGGAGTTCTTC. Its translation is CASSPPSGGEEFF.

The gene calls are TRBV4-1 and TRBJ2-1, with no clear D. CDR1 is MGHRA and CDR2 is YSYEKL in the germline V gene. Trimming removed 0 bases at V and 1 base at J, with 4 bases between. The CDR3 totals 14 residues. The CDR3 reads CASSQEGSYNEQFF. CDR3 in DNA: TGCGCCAGCAGCCAAGAGGGGTCCTACAATGAGCAGTTCTTC.

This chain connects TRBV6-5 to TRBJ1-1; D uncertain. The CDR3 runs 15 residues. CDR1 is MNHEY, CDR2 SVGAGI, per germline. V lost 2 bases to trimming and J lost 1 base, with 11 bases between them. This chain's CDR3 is CASSYGMGGNTEAFF. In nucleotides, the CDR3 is TGTGCCAGCAGTTACGGTATGGGAGGGAACACTGAAGCTTTCTTT.

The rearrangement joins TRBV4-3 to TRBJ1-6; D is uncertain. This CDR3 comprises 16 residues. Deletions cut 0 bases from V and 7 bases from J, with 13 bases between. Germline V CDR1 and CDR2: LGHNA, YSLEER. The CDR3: CASSQEVFTPNSPLHF. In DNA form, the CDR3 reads TGCGCCAGCAGCCAAGAGGTATTTACCCCAAATTCACCCCTCCACTTT.

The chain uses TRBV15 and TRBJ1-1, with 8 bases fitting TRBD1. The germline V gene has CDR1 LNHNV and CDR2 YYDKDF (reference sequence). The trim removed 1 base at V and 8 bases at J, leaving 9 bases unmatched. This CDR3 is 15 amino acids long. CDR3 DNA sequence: TGTGCCACCAGCAGAGCCGCAGGGGGCAATTTGGAAGCTTTCTTT. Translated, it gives CATSRAAGGNLEAFF.

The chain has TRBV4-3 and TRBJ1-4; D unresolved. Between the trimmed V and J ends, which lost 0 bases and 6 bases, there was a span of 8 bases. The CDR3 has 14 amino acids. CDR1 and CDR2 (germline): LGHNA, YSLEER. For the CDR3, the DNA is TGCGCCAGCAGCCAAGATAGAACAGATGAAAAACTGTTTTTT. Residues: CASSQDRTDEKLFF.

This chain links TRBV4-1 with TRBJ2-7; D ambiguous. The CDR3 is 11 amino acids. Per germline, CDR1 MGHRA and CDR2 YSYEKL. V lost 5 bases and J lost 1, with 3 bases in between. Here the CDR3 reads CASSSSYEQYF. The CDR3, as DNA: TGCGCCAGCAGCTCATCCTACGAGCAGTACTTC.

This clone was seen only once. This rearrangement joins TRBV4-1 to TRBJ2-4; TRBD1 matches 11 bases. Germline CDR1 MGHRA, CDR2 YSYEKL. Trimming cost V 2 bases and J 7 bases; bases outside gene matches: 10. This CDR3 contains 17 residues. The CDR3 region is CASSQNPWDRGWNIQYF. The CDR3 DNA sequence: TGCGCCAGCAGCCAAAACCCTTGGGACAGGGGGTGGAACATTCAGTACTTC.

CDR3 residues: CASSEGQMNTEAFF. The DNA for the CDR3 is TGTGCCAGTAGTGAGGGACAGATGAACACTGAAGCTTTCTTT. The J gene is TRBJ1-1, the V gene TRBV19; 7 nucleotides line up with TRBD1. Germline assignment: CDR1 LNHDA and CDR2 SQIVND (reference sequence). The CDR3 length is 14 residues. V lost 5 bases and J lost 0; bases outside the gene matches: 3.

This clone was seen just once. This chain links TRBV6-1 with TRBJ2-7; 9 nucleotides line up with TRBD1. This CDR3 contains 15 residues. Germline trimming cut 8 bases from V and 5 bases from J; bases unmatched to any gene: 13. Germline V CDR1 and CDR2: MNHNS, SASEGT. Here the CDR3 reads CASAPGTGPFNEQYF. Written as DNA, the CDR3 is TGTGCCAGCGCCCCCGGGACAGGGCCATTCAACGAGCAGTACTTC.

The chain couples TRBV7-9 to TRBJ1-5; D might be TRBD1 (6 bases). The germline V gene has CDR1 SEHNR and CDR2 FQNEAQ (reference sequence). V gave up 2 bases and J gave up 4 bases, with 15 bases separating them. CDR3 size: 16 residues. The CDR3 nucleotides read TGTGCCAGCAGCTTATCTCGGGGGCAACAGAATCAGCCCCAGCATTTT. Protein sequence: CASSLSRGQQNQPQHF.

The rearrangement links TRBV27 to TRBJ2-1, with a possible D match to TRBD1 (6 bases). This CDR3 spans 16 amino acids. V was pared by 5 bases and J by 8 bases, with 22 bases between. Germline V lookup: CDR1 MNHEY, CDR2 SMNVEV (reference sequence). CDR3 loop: CASSTISGTKADEQFF. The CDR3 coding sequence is TGTGCCAGCAGTACAATCTCCGGGACAAAGGCCGATGAGCAGTTCTTC.

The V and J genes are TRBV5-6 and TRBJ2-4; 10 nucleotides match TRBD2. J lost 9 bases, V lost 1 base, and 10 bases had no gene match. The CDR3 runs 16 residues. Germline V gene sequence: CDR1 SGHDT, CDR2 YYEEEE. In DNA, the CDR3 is TGTGCCAGCAGCTTGACGCTAGCGGGGGAGCGTGGCATTCAGTACTTC. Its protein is CASSLTLAGERGIQYF. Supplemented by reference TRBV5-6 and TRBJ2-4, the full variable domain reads DAGVTQSPTHLIKTRGQQVTLRCSPKSGHDTVSWYQQALGQGPQFIFQYYEEEERQRGNFPDRFSGHQFPNYSSELNVNALLLGDSALYLCASSLTLAGERGIQYFGAGTRLSVL.